Listed below are T cell receptor beta chains from one sample, sequenced in a study of cytomegalovirus exposure and HLA in healthy donors. Using immunoSEQ multiplex PCR, the repertoire was profiled, and TCRdb retains in-frame clones only, with some absent. The data show tens of thousands of clones, roughly 94% seen once. The sequenced sample was PBMCs. These receptors were taken from a man between 18 and 35 years old in good health and CMV-seropositive. Both conserved end residues are part of each CDR3. Fields, in order: clone size, J gene, V gene, D gene, CDR3 protein, CDR3 DNA. A D gene is named only where the DNA matches it firmly. Clone size is given for some rows only: seen once, a few or many times, or a class if the clone is expanded.

. TRBJ2-2 TRBV30 . CAWRGPLVRTGELFF TGTGCCTGGAGGGGCCCGTTGGTGCGCACCGGGGAGCTGTTTTTT
few TRBJ1-2 TRBV6-5 TRBD1 CASSYSGTGGYGYTF TGTGCCAGCAGTTACTCAGGGACAGGGGGCTATGGCTACACCTTC
. TRBJ2-1 TRBV19 TRBD2 CASSIGLAGTSGHEQFF TGTGCCAGTAGTATCGGACTAGCGGGGACTTCGGGGCATGAGCAGTTCTTC
once TRBJ2-3 TRBV27 TRBD2 CASSFSGTSGRTTQYF TGTGCCAGCAGTTTTTCCGGGACTAGCGGGAGGACTACGCAGTATTTT
. TRBJ2-7 TRBV6-7 . CARTGTYEQYF TGTGCCAGGACGGGGACCTACGAGCAGTACTTC
. TRBJ2-2 TRBV7-3 . CASSLTGGRDTGELFF TGTGCCAGCAGCTTAACAGGGGGACGGGACACCGGGGAGCTGTTTTTT
. TRBJ2-7 TRBV7-9 . CASSQNTGHLTYEQYF TGTGCCAGCAGCCAAAATACAGGTCATCTGACCTACGAGCAGTACTTC
. TRBJ2-3 TRBV5-1 TRBD2 CASSLVSGASTDTQYF TGCGCCAGCAGCTTGGTTAGCGGGGCTAGCACAGATACGCAGTATTTT
. TRBJ2-7 TRBV9 TRBD2 CASSDRLAGEQYF TGTGCCAGCAGCGACCGACTAGCGGGCGAGCAGTACTTC
. TRBJ2-1 TRBV7-2 TRBD2 CASSSRFRDYLFF TGTGCCAGCAGCTCTAGGTTCCGGGACTATTTGTTCTTC
. TRBJ1-3 TRBV30 . CASSWGDSGNTIYF TGTGCCTCATCTTGGGGGGACTCTGGAAACACCATATATTTT
. TRBJ2-4 TRBV5-1 TRBD2 CASSLGTIAKNIQYF TGCGCCAGCAGCCTTGGGACTATAGCCAAAAACATTCAGTACTTC
. TRBJ1-3 TRBV6-6 TRBD1 CASSYGRGQNTIYF TGTGCCAGCAGTTACGGAAGGGGGCAGAACACCATATATTTT
. TRBJ2-7 TRBV7-8 TRBD2 CASSTPGAGGSHEQYF TGTGCCAGCAGCACCCCCGGGGCGGGAGGGAGCCACGAGCAGTACTTC
. TRBJ1-3 TRBV28 . CASSLYGSGNTIYF TGTGCCAGCAGTTTATACGGGTCTGGAAACACCATATATTTT
. TRBJ2-3 TRBV4-1 . CASSQVGLSTDTQYF TGCGCCAGCAGCCAAGTGGGACTTAGCACAGATACGCAGTATTTT
. TRBJ1-3 TRBV5-1 . CASSLGPRASGNTIYF TGCGCCAGCAGCTTGGGCCCTAGAGCCTCTGGAAACACCATATATTTT
. TRBJ2-6 TRBV19 . CASRNRLSGANVLTF TGTGCCAGTAGAAACAGATTGTCTGGGGCCAACGTCCTGACTTTC
. TRBJ2-1 TRBV9 TRBD1 CASSPRQGYSYNEQFF TGTGCCAGCAGCCCCCGACAGGGATATTCCTACAATGAGCAGTTCTTC
. TRBJ2-1 TRBV2 . CASSGAGPYNEQFF TGTGCCAGCAGCGGAGCGGGCCCCTACAATGAGCAGTTCTTC
. TRBJ2-1 TRBV28 TRBD2 CASRLDPGLAGANEQFF TGTGCCAGCAGACTTGATCCCGGACTAGCGGGAGCCAATGAGCAGTTCTTC
. TRBJ2-7 TRBV7-8 . CASSFAGTHYEQYF TGTGCCAGCAGTTTCGCTGGCACCCACTACGAGCAGTACTTC
. TRBJ2-7 TRBV14 . CASSQLLDNPYEQYF TGTGCCAGCAGCCAACTTCTGGACAACCCCTACGAGCAGTACTTC
. TRBJ2-3 TRBV10-3 TRBD2 CAISTSPGGLAGAVARDTQYF TGTGCCATCAGCACAAGTCCCGGGGGACTAGCGGGAGCGGTCGCCAGGGATACGCAGTATTTT
. TRBJ2-7 TRBV11-2 TRBD2 CASSLGSGRAGYEQYF TGTGCCAGCAGCTTGGGTAGCGGGAGGGCCGGATACGAGCAGTACTTC